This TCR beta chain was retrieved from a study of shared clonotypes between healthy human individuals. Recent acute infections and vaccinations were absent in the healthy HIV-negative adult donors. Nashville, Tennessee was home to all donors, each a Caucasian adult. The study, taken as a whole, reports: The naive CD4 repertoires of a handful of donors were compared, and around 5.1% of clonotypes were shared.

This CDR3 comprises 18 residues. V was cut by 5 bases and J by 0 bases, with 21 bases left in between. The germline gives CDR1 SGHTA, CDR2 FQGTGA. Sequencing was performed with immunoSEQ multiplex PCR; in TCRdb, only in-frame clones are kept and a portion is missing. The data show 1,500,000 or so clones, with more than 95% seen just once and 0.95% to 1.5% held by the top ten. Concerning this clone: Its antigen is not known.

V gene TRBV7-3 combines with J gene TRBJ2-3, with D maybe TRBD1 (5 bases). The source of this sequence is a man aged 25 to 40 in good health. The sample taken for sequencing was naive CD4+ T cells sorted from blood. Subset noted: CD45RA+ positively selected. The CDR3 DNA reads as TGTGCCAGCAGCCTAAAGGGGCGAACACCTAGAAGCACAGATACGCAGTATTTT. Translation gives CASSLKGRTPRSTDTQYF.